Listed below are T cell receptor beta chains from one sample, sequenced in a study of CD8+CD57+ T cells in acquired aplastic anemia. A single record per CDR3 protein comes from TCRdb applying MiXCR to the reads. This sample has 170,000 or so distinct CDR3 sequences, with about 50% found just once. Sequences were obtained from sorted CD4+, CD8+, or CD8+CD57+ T cells (not recorded which) from PBMCs. The receptors here all came from a human donor with aplastic anemia. The CDR3 runs from the conserved cysteine through the conserved F or W. The D gene is left open where the match is weak. Clone size, where shown, is once, few, many, or a class for clones that have expanded.

>TRBD2|NA|TRBJ2-1|TRBV6-2/TRBV6-3
CASSHSKMAPGGRSYNEQFF
TGTGCCAGCAGTCACTCCAAAATGGCTCCGGGAGGCAGATCCTACAATGAGCAGTTCTTC
>NA|once|TRBJ2-1|TRBV20-1
CSARVGRGWQFF
TGCAGTGCTAGAGTAGGCAGGGGATGGCAGTTCTTC
>NA|NA|TRBJ1-3|TRBV25-1
CASSDTGAGNTIYF
TGTGCCAGCAGTGATACAGGTGCTGGAAACACCATATATTTT
>NA|few|TRBJ2-3|TRBV6-1
CASRNTDTQYF
TGTGCCAGCAGGAACACAGATACGCAGTATTTT
>NA|many|TRBJ2-7|TRBV2
CASSELGDWFEEQYF
TGTGCCAGCAGTGAATTGGGGGATTGGTTTGAAGAGCAGTACTTC
>TRBD1|many|TRBJ1-5|TRBV25-1
CASSTGTVFSNQPQHF
TGTGCCAGCAGTACCGGGACAGTCTTTAGCAATCAGCCCCAGCATTTT
>NA|many|TRBJ1-1|TRBV13
CASSSLPNTEAFF
TGTGCCAGCAGCTCCCTACCTAACACTGAAGCTTTCTTT
>NA|NA|TRBJ1-2|TRBV11-2
CASSTTKHPPRGYTF
TGTGCCAGCAGCACCACCAAACACCCCCCGCGGGGCTACACCTTC
>NA|few|TRBJ2-7|TRBV7-9
CASSSTDGNYEQYF
TGTGCCAGCAGCTCGACGGACGGAAACTACGAGCAGTACTTC
>NA|few|TRBJ1-2|TRBV30
CAWSLSTANYGYTF
TGTGCCTGGAGCCTATCCACAGCTAACTATGGCTACACCTTC
>NA|NA|TRBJ1-4|TRBV9
CASSLTGSLETNEKLFF
TGTGCCAGCAGCCTCACAGGGTCCCTCGAAACTAATGAAAAACTGTTTTTT
>TRBD1|NA|TRBJ1-1|TRBV20-1
CSASAGGMNTEAFF
TGCAGTGCGTCAGCAGGGGGGATGAACACTGAAGCTTTCTTT
>TRBD1|many|TRBJ1-1|TRBV20-1
CSAFGRGHTEAFF
TGCAGTGCTTTTGGCAGGGGGCACACTGAAGCTTTCTTT
>NA|NA|TRBJ1-5|TRBV27
CASSLGPYQPQHF
TGTGCCAGCAGTTTAGGTCCGTATCAGCCCCAGCATTTT
>NA|NA|TRBJ2-1|TRBV7-2
CASSLDQGALFF
TGTGCCAGCAGCTTGGATCAGGGTGCTCTGTTCTTC
>TRBD2|NA|TRBJ2-3|TRBV20-1
CSAIAGRTNTQYF
TGCAGTGCTATAGCGGGGCGTACTAATACGCAGTATTTT
>NA|NA|TRBJ2-7|TRBV20-1
CSALTEGSYEQYF
TGCAGTGCCTTGACAGAGGGCTCCTACGAGCAGTACTTC
>TRBD1|NA|TRBJ2-3|TRBV5-1
CASSFGQGSDTQYF
TGCGCCAGCAGCTTCGGACAGGGCTCAGATACGCAGTATTTT
>NA|NA|TRBJ2-5|TRBV19
CASSMLARQETQYF
TGTGCCAGTAGTATGCTAGCAAGGCAAGAGACCCAGTACTTC
>TRBD1|many|TRBJ2-7|TRBV5-1
CASSTETGAEQYF
TGCGCCAGCAGCACCGAGACAGGGGCCGAGCAGTACTTC
>NA|many|TRBJ2-7|TRBV6-5
CASSYSRRGAYEQYF
TGTGCCAGCAGTTACTCGAGGCGCGGGGCCTACGAGCAGTACTTC
>NA|few|TRBJ2-7|TRBV24-1
CATSDDRYEQYF
TGTGCCACCAGTGATGACAGATACGAGCAGTACTTC
>TRBD1|many|TRBJ1-2|TRBV19
CASSGRDSPVYGYTF
TGTGCCAGTAGTGGAAGGGACAGCCCTGTATATGGCTACACCTTC
>NA|few|TRBJ1-2|TRBV2
CASSERALGTNYGYIF
TGTGCCAGCAGTGAAAGGGCCCTTGGAACAAACTATGGCTACATCTTC
>TRBD1|many|TRBJ1-2|TRBV7-2
CASSYGGTDLYGYTF
TGTGCCAGCAGCTATGGGGGGACAGACCTCTATGGCTACACCTTC
>NA|many|TRBJ2-7|TRBV12-3/TRBV12-4
CASSASDEQYF
TGTGCCAGCAGCGCAAGCGACGAGCAGTACTTC
>NA|many|TRBJ2-6|TRBV11-2
CASSLWEAGANVLTF
TGTGCCAGCAGCTTATGGGAGGCTGGGGCCAACGTCCTGACTTTC
>NA|NA|TRBJ1-5|TRBV7-9
CASSVGGRNQPQHF
TGTGCCAGCAGCGTGGGGGGGCGAAATCAGCCCCAGCATTTT
>NA|many|TRBJ2-7|TRBV10-2
CASSVDPVREQYF
TGCGCCAGCAGTGTTGACCCCGTTCGCGAGCAGTACTTC
>TRBD1|NA|TRBJ2-2|TRBV19
CASSIDGQAGGELFF
TGTGCCAGTAGTATAGATGGACAGGCAGGCGGGGAGCTGTTTTTT
>NA|NA|TRBJ1-1|TRBV12-3/TRBV12-4
CAVSPGLDTEAFF
TGTGCGGTTAGTCCAGGTTTGGACACTGAAGCTTTCTTT
>NA|NA|TRBJ2-2|TRBV7-3
CASSGQVNTGELFF
TGTGCCAGCAGCGGGCAGGTGAACACCGGGGAGCTGTTTTTT
>TRBD1|few|TRBJ1-1|TRBV6-5
CASGYGQGEASF
TGTGCCAGCGGTTACGGACAGGGTGAAGCTTCCTTT
>TRBD1|NA|TRBJ1-2|TRBV20-1
CSARPSHGQAGYGYTF
TGCAGTGCTAGACCCTCCCATGGACAGGCCGGCTATGGCTACACCTTC
>NA|few|TRBJ1-1|TRBV10-2
CASNRLGENTEAFF
TGCGCCAGCAATCGCTTGGGGGAGAACACTGAAGCTTTCTTT
>NA|many|TRBJ2-7|TRBV18
CASSLPDSHPYEQYF
TGTGCCAGCTCACTTCCGGACAGCCATCCCTACGAGCAGTACTTC
>TRBD1|NA|TRBJ1-5|TRBV7-8
CASSAIQGGQPQHF
TGTGCCAGCAGCGCAATACAGGGGGGTCAGCCCCAGCATTTT
>TRBD2|few|TRBJ2-2|TRBV5-1
CASSFLRGDTGELFF
TGCGCCAGCAGCTTTTTACGGGGGGACACCGGGGAGCTGTTTTTT
>TRBD1|NA|TRBJ1-2|TRBV5-1
CASSGGQGDGYTF
TGCGCCAGCAGCGGTGGACAGGGGGATGGCTACACCTTC
>NA|many|TRBJ2-1|TRBV5-1
CASSWTADNEQFF
TGCGCCAGCAGCTGGACTGCCGACAATGAGCAGTTCTTC